Below, 30 T cell receptor beta chains from the same sample are listed, as sequenced in a study of T-cell reconstitution after alpha-beta-depleted transplantation in children. Unique molecular identifiers were used to barcode this TCRbeta library. TCRdb analysed the PCR reads with MiXCR anew, one entry per CDR3 protein. The sample consists of about 580,000 distinct CDR3 sequences, roughly 24% of them appearing once. The sequenced sample was PBMCs, mostly from graft donor cells, obtained 360 days after TCRalphabeta/CD19-depleted stem cell transplant. Every receptor here comes from a boy under two years old who had a stem cell transplant for acute myeloid leukemia, so the T cells may come from the graft donor.

In its sample, this clonotype was seen many times. V and J are TRBV20-1 and TRBJ2-1; D gene ambiguous. V was clipped by 3 bases and J by 3 bases, with 6 bases between them. This CDR3 has 12 residues. Looked up from germline, CDR1 is DFQATT and CDR2 is SNEGSKA (reference sequence). The CDR3 loop reads CSASRRYNEQFF. CDR3 coding DNA: TGCAGTGCTAGCCGGCGCTACAATGAGCAGTTCTTC.

This clonotype was recorded at least ten times. The genes are TRBV20-1 and TRBJ2-3; 7 bases are shared with TRBD2. The germline V gene encodes CDR1 DFQATT and CDR2 SNEGSKA (reference sequence). J gave up 5 bases and V 3 bases, and 5 bases lay outside the gene matches. The CDR3 consists of 13 residues. The CDR3, as DNA: TGCAGTGCTAGCCGGACTAGGTTAGATACGCAGTATTTT. It specifies CSASRTRLDTQYF.

Many counts were recorded for this clonotype. The V and J genes are TRBV29-1 and TRBJ1-3, with D possibly matching TRBD1 (5 bases). Trimming took off 8 bases at V and 0 bases at J, with 14 bases between the two ends. CDR1 is SQVTM, CDR2 ANQGSEA, per germline. The CDR3 consists of 14 residues. The CDR3 DNA is TGCAGCATCCGTCCGGGGGGCTCTGGAAACACCATATATTTT. Its translation: CSIRPGGSGNTIYF.

V gene TRBV20-1 combines with J gene TRBJ2-3; TRBD2 aligns across 8 bases. Unmatched junction bases numbered 4, after V lost 4 bases and J lost 4 bases. CDR1 is DFQATT, CDR2 SNEGSKA, per germline (reference sequence). There are 13 residues in the CDR3. The CDR3 DNA reads TGCAGTGCTATCGGGGGGGGCCCAGATACGCAGTATTTT. Translating gives CSAIGGGPDTQYF.

The CDR3 DNA sequence: TGTGCCAGCAAGGCGGGGGGGCGTGACAATGAGCAGTTCTTC. It specifies CASKAGGRDNEQFF. J is TRBJ2-1 and V is TRBV12-3 or TRBV12-4; 9 positions agree with TRBD2. This CDR3 spans 14 amino acids. V shed 7 bases and J 5 bases; nucleotides not matched to a gene: 6.

In its sample, this clonotype was seen many times. The chain has TRBV7-2 and TRBJ1-2; D uncertain. Germline CDR1 is SGHTA and CDR2 is FQGNSA. Trimming cost V 1 base and J 6 bases, with 9 bases left between them. The CDR3 runs to 13 residues. CDR3 sequence: CASSLEVKNGYTF. The CDR3 DNA follows: TGTGCCAGCAGCTTAGAAGTAAAGAATGGCTACACCTTC.

In this sample, this clonotype turned up many times. V and J are TRBV6-5 and TRBJ2-3; no firm D call. Germline CDR1 is MNHEY and CDR2 is SVGAGI. This CDR3 is 14 amino acids long. V was shortened by 3 bases and J by 4 bases, with 11 bases between the two germline ends. CDR3 in DNA: TGTGCCAGCAGTTATACAGAGCTAGCAGATACGCAGTATTTT. Its protein is CASSYTELADTQYF.

The chain has TRBV6-1 and TRBJ2-5, with TRBD2 matching over 9 bases. The CDR3 sequence is 17 residues long. The V gene end was trimmed by 4 bases and the J gene end by 1 base; junction bases not matched to a gene: 10. CDR1 and CDR2 (germline): MNHNS, SASEGT. The CDR3 sequence: CASSGLVKAGGQETQYF. The CDR3 nucleotides read TGTGCCAGCAGTGGCTTGGTGAAAGCGGGGGGCCAAGAGACCCAGTACTTC.

This sequence joins TRBV7-8 and TRBJ2-1, with 9 bases fitting TRBD2. The CDR3 covers 14 residues. V gave up 2 bases and J gave up 8 bases; unmatched junction bases: 4. Germline-derived CDR1 and CDR2 are SGHVS and FQNEAQ. CDR3 protein: CASSLRLAGYEQFF. DNA for the CDR3: TGTGCCAGCAGCTTAAGGCTAGCGGGGTATGAGCAGTTCTTC.

The table lists this clonotype with many counts. The chain combines TRBV25-1 with TRBJ2-1; 8 bases are shared with TRBD1. The CDR3 runs 15 residues. With V trimmed by 4 bases and J by 2 bases, 4 bases remained unmatched. Per germline, CDR1 MGHDK and CDR2 SYGVNS. The CDR3 DNA reads TGTGCCAGCAGTGCTACAGGGGGAGCCTACAATGAGCAGTTCTTC. Protein sequence: CASSATGGAYNEQFF.

This clonotype was observed at least ten times. The V gene is TRBV15, the J gene TRBJ2-5, with D tentatively TRBD1 (6 bases). Between the trimmed V and J ends, which lost 0 bases and 5 bases, there was a span of 10 bases. This CDR3 has 14 residues. Germline assignment: CDR1 LNHNV and CDR2 YYDKDF (reference sequence). CDR3 residues: CATSRDRGGETQYF. The CDR3, as DNA: TGTGCCACCAGCAGAGATCGAGGGGGTGAGACCCAGTACTTC.

In its sample, this clonotype was seen many times. This chain links TRBV5-6 with TRBJ2-4; possible D gene TRBD2, 6 bases. Germline V gene data show CDR1 as SGHDT and CDR2 as YYEEEE. Trimming took 5 bases from V and 0 from J, leaving 12 bases between them. There are 15 residues in the CDR3. The CDR3 sequence: CASSTGVLAKNIQYF. The CDR3 coding sequence is TGTGCCAGCAGTACGGGGGTCTTAGCCAAAAACATTCAGTACTTC.

The rearrangement uses TRBV11-2 and TRBJ2-6, with 13 nucleotides matching TRBD2. V dropped 1 base and J dropped 0; count of bases not matched to a gene: 9. This CDR3 comprises 21 residues. CDR1 and CDR2 from the germline V gene are SGHAT and FQNNGV. The CDR3: CASSLGKGTSGANSGANVLTF. As DNA, the CDR3 is TGTGCCAGCAGCTTAGGGAAGGGGACTAGCGGGGCCAACTCTGGGGCCAACGTCCTGACTTTC.

A remark on this clonotype: Being one base from a much bigger clone, this may be a read error. This rearrangement joins TRBV20-1 to TRBJ1-6; 7 bases line up with TRBD1. The CDR3 is made up of 14 amino acids. The germline V gene has CDR1 DFQATT and CDR2 SNEGSKA (reference sequence). This CDR3 is CSVRDPAGGPPLHF. For the CDR3, the DNA is TGCAGTGTTAGAGATCCCGCAGGGGGTCCACCCCTCCACTTT.

This clonotype has a handful of counts. The gene calls are TRBV20-1 and TRBJ2-2, with D hard to call. The germline V and J ends were trimmed by 3 bases and 4 bases, with 15 bases remaining between them. Germline CDR1 is DFQATT and CDR2 is SNEGSKA (reference sequence). CDR3 length equals 15 residues. CDR3 sequence (DNA): TGCAGTGCTAGGGTTTCTAGTAAAGGCACCGGGGAGCTGTTTTTT. Its protein product is CSARVSSKGTGELFF.

This chain uses TRBV28 with TRBJ2-4; D gene unclear. Between the trimmed V and J ends, which lost 3 bases and 0 bases, there was a span of 15 bases. This CDR3 has 17 residues. The germline V gene has CDR1 MDHEN and CDR2 SYDVKM. Here the CDR3 DNA reads TGTGCCAGCAGTTTTTGGTCCAGGACCCTAGCCAAAAACATTCAGTACTTC. Amino acid sequence: CASSFWSRTLAKNIQYF.

This clonotype came up a few times. The chain is built from TRBV7-2 and TRBJ2-5; a possible D gene is TRBD2 (5 bases). There are 15 residues in the CDR3. V was pared by 0 bases and J by 2 bases, with 10 bases between. Germline V gene data show CDR1 as SGHTA and CDR2 as FQGNSA. The CDR3 loop reads CASSLAVQRQETQYF. The DNA of the CDR3 is TGTGCCAGCAGCTTAGCTGTCCAGCGGCAAGAGACCCAGTACTTC.

This clonotype was picked up one time. The genes are TRBV7-2 and TRBJ2-7, with unresolved D. The CDR3 is made up of 14 amino acids. The germline CDR1 and CDR2 sequences are SGHTA and FQGNSA. Between the trimmed V and J ends, which lost 5 bases and 3 bases, there was a span of 14 bases. CDR3 amino acids: CASSPSALDYEQYF. Here the CDR3 DNA reads TGTGCCAGCAGCCCCTCGGCCCTCGACTACGAGCAGTACTTC.

This clonotype turned up a few times. This chain links TRBV20-1 with TRBJ1-1, with a possible D match to TRBD1 (5 bases). The CDR3 spans 13 residues. Trimming cost V 6 bases and J 7 bases, with 18 bases left between them. Germline CDR1 is DFQATT and CDR2 is SNEGSKA (reference sequence). This CDR3 reads CSAERQPPYEAFF. In nucleotides, the CDR3 is TGCAGTGCCGAGCGACAGCCTCCCTATGAAGCTTTCTTT.

Points on this clonotype: Just one base apart from a much larger clone, this may be a read error. This chain links TRBV15 with TRBJ2-2, with a possible D match to TRBD2 (5 bases). The CDR3 sequence is 15 residues long. Germline V CDR1 and CDR2: LNHNV, YYDKDF (reference sequence). CDR3 DNA: TGTGCCAACAGCAGAGGGCCGGGGAACACCGGGGAGCTGTTTTTT. It is translated as CANSRGPGNTGELFF. Full variable domain (remainder filled in from reference TRBV15 and TRBJ2-2): DAMVIQNPRYQVTQFGKPVTLSCSQTLNHNVMYWYQQKSSQAPKLLFHYYDKDFNNEADTPDNFQSRRPNTSFCFLDIRSPGLGDTAMYLCANSRGPGNTGELFFGEGSRLTVL.

V is TRBV12-3 or TRBV12-4 and J is TRBJ2-3; 9 bases line up with TRBD2. The CDR3 contains 15 residues. Losses at the gene ends were 7 bases for V and 2 bases for J; bases not matched to a gene: 7. The CDR3: CASTKTSGNTDTQYF. For the CDR3, the DNA is TGTGCCAGCACCAAGACTAGCGGAAACACAGATACGCAGTATTTT.

This clonotype was recorded many times. The chain joins TRBV27 to TRBJ2-5; D is uncertain. This CDR3 is built from 14 residues. Germline V gives CDR1 MNHEY, CDR2 SMNVEV (reference sequence). Trimming took 7 bases from V and 6 from J, leaving 18 bases between them. The CDR3 nucleotides read TGTGCCAGCACCTCTCAATGGGGTACTAAGACCCAGTACTTC. This encodes CASTSQWGTKTQYF.

The chain is built from TRBV7-9 and TRBJ1-5; D remains ambiguous. V lost 6 bases and J lost 2, with 14 bases in between. Per germline, CDR1 SEHNR and CDR2 FQNEAQ (reference sequence). The CDR3 runs to 15 residues. The CDR3: CASRLAGRGNQPQHF. The CDR3 coding sequence is TGTGCCAGCAGACTAGCGGGGAGGGGCAATCAGCCCCAGCATTTT.

This chain links TRBV28 with TRBJ1-1, with TRBD1 matching over 7 bases. CDR1 and CDR2 from the germline V gene are MDHEN and SYDVKM. J lost 6 bases, V lost 6 bases, and 4 bases had no gene match. The CDR3 runs to 12 residues. Here the CDR3 DNA reads TGTGCCAGCAGCACCGGGACAGCTGAAGCTTTCTTT. The encoded protein is CASSTGTAEAFF.

The chain joins TRBV28 to TRBJ2-7; 7 nucleotides match TRBD1. Looked up from germline, CDR1 is MDHEN and CDR2 is SYDVKM. Germline trimming cut 4 bases from V and 0 bases from J; bases unmatched to any gene: 3. This CDR3 contains 14 residues. For the CDR3, the DNA is TGTGCCAGCAGTTCGGGACAGAGCTCCTACGAGCAGTACTTC. This gives the protein CASSSGQSSYEQYF.

In this sample, this clonotype turned up many times. A junction end diverges from the germline sequence, so it may reflect a read error. V and J are TRBV20-1 and TRBJ2-1; D may correspond to TRBD1 or TRBD2 (6 bases each). This CDR3 region has 16 residues. Germline CDR1 DFQATT, CDR2 SNEGSKA (reference sequence). In nucleotides, the CDR3 is TGCAGTGGTAGAGATCTAGGGGGGTGGCCTGAGGATGAGCAGTTCTTC. Protein: CSGRDLGGWPEDEQFF.

This clonotype was found a few times. As DNA, the CDR3 is TGTGCCAGCAGCCCCCCCGTGGGACAAAGGTACCAAGAGACCCAGTACTTC. Amino acids: CASSPPVGQRYQETQYF. The rearrangement links TRBV7-9 to TRBJ2-5; maybe TRBD1 (6 bases). The V end lost 5 bases, the J end lost 0 bases, and 19 bases lay between the germline ends. Germline assignment: CDR1 SEHNR and CDR2 FQNEAQ (reference sequence). The CDR3 has 17 amino acids.

The V and J genes are TRBV7-2 and TRBJ2-5; 9 bases agree with TRBD2. The germline gives CDR1 SGHTA, CDR2 FQGNSA. With 1 base clipped from V and 3 bases from J, the junction kept 6 bases outside the gene matches. The CDR3 has 16 residues. This CDR3 reads CASSLVGTSSKETQYF. For the CDR3, the DNA is TGTGCCAGCAGCTTAGTAGGGACTAGCAGTAAAGAGACCCAGTACTTC.

There are a few counts of this clonotype. The chain is built from TRBV6-5 and TRBJ1-5; D perhaps matches TRBD1 (5 bases). The CDR3 covers 13 residues. Germline V lookup: CDR1 MNHEY, CDR2 SVGAGI. Trimming removed 4 bases at V and 3 bases at J, with 7 bases between. The chain's CDR3 is CASSSGNNQPQHF. For the CDR3, the DNA is TGTGCCAGCAGTTCAGGGAACAATCAGCCCCAGCATTTT.

This clonotype was seen more than once but under ten times. The CDR3 region is CSARDSGGPYNEQFF. The CDR3 DNA sequence: TGCAGTGCTAGAGATTCCGGGGGGCCCTACAATGAGCAGTTCTTC. The chain has TRBV20-1 and TRBJ2-1; weak D call: TRBD2 (7 bases). Germline-derived CDR1 and CDR2 are DFQATT and SNEGSKA (reference sequence). The CDR3 is 15 residues long. V dropped 0 bases and J dropped 2 bases, with 11 bases sitting between them.